Following are 17 T cell receptor beta chains from one sample sequenced in a study of naive and memory T cell subsets. Findings and caveats of the study: Possibly reflecting memory cells re-expressing CD45RA, a few larger clonotypes occurred in naive repertoires, especially CD8.

What these receptors recognize is not known. Both TRBC1 and TRBC2 were covered by a beta constant-region primer of two equimolar oligonucleotides. The ligated cDNA underwent four PCR rounds using SP2 and nested alpha and beta constant-region primers. MiXCR, run by TCRdb on the UMI-ligation and nested PCR reads, gives a single entry per CDR3 protein. The table shows 120,000 to 150,000 distinct CDR3 sequences, with over 20% occurring only once. The material sequenced was naive CD4+ T cells from blood. The receptors were sampled from a human donor in good health.

CDR3 DNA sequence: TGCGCCAGCAGCGCGACCCAGGGGGCCCAGTACTTC. Protein: CASSATQGAQYF. V gene TRBV5-1 combines with J gene TRBJ2-5, with 7 bases matching TRBD1. There are 12 residues in the CDR3. The trim removed 4 bases at V and 9 bases at J, leaving 6 bases unmatched. Germline V CDR1 and CDR2: SGHRS, YFSETQ.

The chain is built from TRBV27 and TRBJ2-7; a weak D match, TRBD1 (6 bases). This CDR3 has 15 amino acids. V was shortened by 6 bases and J by 0 bases, with 15 bases between the two germline ends. CDR1 and CDR2 from the germline V gene are MNHEY and SMNVEV (reference sequence). The CDR3 loop is CASRPWGRGSYEQYF. In DNA form, the CDR3 reads TGTGCCAGCAGGCCCTGGGGGCGAGGCTCCTACGAGCAGTACTTC.

This clonotype appeared a few times. V usage is TRBV6-2 or TRBV6-3 and J usage is TRBJ2-7, with D possibly matching TRBD2 (6 bases). V lost 5 bases to trimming and J lost 0 bases, with 14 bases between them. This CDR3 region has 15 residues. Germline V gene lookup returns CDR1 MNHEY and CDR2 SVGEGT. The CDR3 sequence is CASSPRAGNSYEQYF. CDR3 sequence (DNA): TGTGCCAGCAGTCCCAGGGCGGGAAACTCCTACGAGCAGTACTTC.

This clonotype was recorded at least ten times. The rearrangement uses TRBV29-1 and TRBJ2-2; TRBD2 matches 9 bases. The CDR3 is 14 amino acids. Germline lookup yields CDR1 SQVTM and CDR2 ANQGSEA. V shed 3 bases, J shed 6 bases, and the junction held 5 bases outside the gene matches. The CDR3, as DNA: TGCAGCGTTGATACAGCGGGAGGCTCCGGGGAGCTGTTTTTT. Translated, it gives CSVDTAGGSGELFF.

CDR3 sequence: CASSVASIDEQFF. DNA of the CDR3: TGTGCCAGCAGCGTAGCTTCAATCGATGAGCAGTTCTTC. The J gene is TRBJ2-1, the V gene TRBV9; D not resolved. CDR1 is SGDLS and CDR2 is YYNGEE in the germline V gene. The V and J ends lost 0 bases and 8 bases respectively, with 9 bases between them. CDR3 length: 13 residues.

In this sample, this clonotype turned up a few times. The rearrangement links TRBV29-1 to TRBJ2-1; 9 nucleotides line up with TRBD2. CDR3 length: 14 amino acids. From germline, CDR1 is SQVTM and CDR2 ANQGSEA. V gave up 6 bases and J gave up 5 bases; unmatched junction bases: 8. CDR3 DNA sequence: TGCAGCGTGCTGGCTAGCGGGATCCACAATGAGCAGTTCTTC. Encoded protein: CSVLASGIHNEQFF.

V is TRBV7-2 and J is TRBJ1-6, with a weak D call TRBD1 (6 bases). Per the germline V gene, CDR1 is SGHTA and CDR2 is FQGNSA. The CDR3 is made up of 15 amino acids. The V and J ends lost 6 bases and 4 bases respectively, with 13 bases between them. The DNA of the CDR3 is TGTGCCAGCAGTATTACAGGGCCTTATAATTCACCCCTCCACTTT. Translating it yields CASSITGPYNSPLHF.

This sequence joins TRBV3-1 and TRBJ2-7; possible D gene TRBD1, 7 bases. With 3 bases removed from V and 3 bases from J, the gap between germline ends came to 12 bases. The CDR3 is 14 amino acids. Germline CDR1 reads LGHDT; CDR2 reads YNNKEL (reference sequence). In DNA form, the CDR3 reads TGTGCCAGCAGCCAGGGGACAGCGGGCTACGAGCAGTACTTC. This translates into CASSQGTAGYEQYF.

This clonotype turned up a few times. The gene calls are TRBV29-1 and TRBJ2-1, with 7 bases lining up with TRBD1. The CDR3 covers 15 residues. Germline assignment: CDR1 SQVTM and CDR2 ANQGSEA. With 6 bases clipped from V and 6 bases from J, the junction kept 14 bases outside the gene matches. The DNA of the CDR3 is TGCAGCGTGCGCCGTGGGACAGCCCCCGGCAATGAGCAGTTCTTC. Translation: CSVRRGTAPGNEQFF.

This clonotype was seen more than once but under ten times. The V call is TRBV28, the J call TRBJ2-7; D might be TRBD1 (6 bases). Germline CDR1 reads MDHEN; CDR2 reads SYDVKM. Trimming shortened V by 4 bases and J by 6 bases, and 19 bases separated the two germline ends. The CDR3 is 15 amino acids. CDR3 nucleotides: TGTGCCAGCAGTTCATTCTCAGGGGTGCGGAGCGAGCAGTACTTC. This codes for CASSSFSGVRSEQYF. The variable domain in full, completed from reference TRBV28 and TRBJ2-7, reads DVKVTQSSRYLVKRTGEKVFLECVQDMDHENMFWYRQDPGLGLRLIYFSYDVKMKEKGDIPEGYSVSREKKERFSLILESASTNQTSMYLCASSSFSGVRSEQYFGPGTRLTVT.

This clonotype was picked up one time. This chain joins TRBV3-1 and TRBJ2-2; maybe TRBD2 (5 bases). Germline V gene data show CDR1 as LGHDT and CDR2 as YNNKEL (reference sequence). The CDR3 extends over 20 amino acids. The V gene lost 2 bases and the J gene lost 4 bases, with 26 bases spanning the gap. This chain's CDR3 is CASSQHGVRDKGSRTGELFF. Here the CDR3 DNA reads TGTGCCAGCAGCCAACACGGGGTTAGGGATAAAGGTTCGCGCACCGGGGAGCTGTTTTTT.

The V call is TRBV19, the J call TRBJ2-4, with D maybe TRBD2 (5 bases). Trimming removed 5 bases from V and 0 bases from J, with 14 bases in between. Germline lookup yields CDR1 LNHDA and CDR2 SQIVND (reference sequence). This CDR3 contains 16 residues. The CDR3 spells CASSLGRELAKNIQYF. CDR3 nucleotides: TGTGCCAGTAGTTTAGGGAGAGAACTAGCCAAAAACATTCAGTACTTC.

The chain joins TRBV20-1 to TRBJ1-5; no clear D. Germline V gene sequence: CDR1 DFQATT, CDR2 SNEGSKA (reference sequence). Trimming pared 6 bases from V and 15 bases from J, leaving 21 bases between. CDR3 length: 12 residues. The CDR3 loop is CSAESPGKPGHF. The CDR3 nucleotides read TGCAGTGCGGAATCTCCCGGGAAGCCAGGGCATTTT.

This clonotype was seen a few times. The V call is TRBV11-2, the J call TRBJ2-1, with D tentatively TRBD2 (7 bases). This CDR3 has 15 residues. Deletions cut 5 bases from V and 6 bases from J, with 17 bases between. Germline V CDR1 and CDR2: SGHAT, FQNNGV. The CDR3: CASSPGGLPGNEQFF. CDR3 bases: TGTGCCAGCAGCCCCGGGGGGCTACCCGGCAATGAGCAGTTCTTC.

This clonotype showed up just a few times. The V call is TRBV13, the J call TRBJ1-3, with no clear D. V was trimmed by 1 base and J by 2 bases, leaving 12 bases between them. The CDR3 consists of 16 residues. Germline values: CDR1 PRHDT, CDR2 FYEKMQ (reference sequence). The CDR3 coding sequence is TGTGCCAGCAGCTTAGTACCAGGCGGACCTGGAAACACCATATATTTT. Protein product: CASSLVPGGPGNTIYF.

This clonotype was detected a few times. The J gene is TRBJ1-2, the V gene TRBV12-3 or TRBV12-4; 10 bases match TRBD1. CDR3 length: 13 amino acids. The J segment lost 4 bases and the V segment lost 6 bases, leaving 2 bases of the junction unmatched. The CDR3 sequence: CASRGQGIYGYTF. CDR3 DNA: TGTGCCAGCAGGGGACAGGGGATCTATGGCTACACCTTC.

This chain uses TRBV20-1 with TRBJ2-5, with 7 bases lining up with TRBD2. The CDR3 is made up of 16 amino acids. Per germline, CDR1 DFQATT and CDR2 SNEGSKA (reference sequence). V was pared by 0 bases and J by 2 bases, with 9 bases of the junction left unmatched. The chain's CDR3 is CSARDPMGGDQETQYF. CDR3 nucleotide sequence: TGCAGTGCTAGAGATCCAATGGGAGGGGATCAAGAGACCCAGTACTTC.